Shown below are 2 T cell receptor beta chains from a single sample sequenced in a study of T cell clonality in common variable immunodeficiency. Here immunoSEQ multiplex PCR was the method, and the copy in TCRdb shows in-frame clones only, minus some. There are 50,000 to 65,000 clones in the sample, none observed a single time. The material sequenced was peripheral blood mononuclear cells. These receptors all stem from a person aged 18 to 75 in good health.

This clone came up many times. Read data end 3 residues before the CDR3 end; the end is taken from the germline J gene. The V call is TRBV7-2, the J call TRBJ2-3; D possibly corresponds to TRBD1 (6 bases). The CDR3 consists of 14 residues. V dropped 5 bases and J dropped 1 base, with 10 bases sitting between them. Germline V gives CDR1 SGHTA, CDR2 FQGNSA. The CDR3 region is CASSLGQRTDTQYF. Partial CDR3 DNA: TGTGCCAGCAGCCTAGGACAGCGCACAGATACG.

This clone appeared many times. The CDR3 end is not reached by the read, which stops 3 residues before it; the germline J gene fills it in. The chain recombines TRBV20-1 with TRBJ2-1; possibly TRBD2 for D (5 bases). The CDR3 is 16 residues long. The germline V gene encodes CDR1 DFQATT and CDR2 SNEGSKA (reference sequence). V lost 4 bases and J lost 4, with 20 bases in between. CDR3 DNA, as far as it was read: TGCAGTGCTAAGCCCTCCCAGCGGCCCATATACAATGAG. It is translated as CSAKPSQRPIYNE. The complete CDR3 reads CSAKPSQRPIYNEQFF.